The present TCR beta chain was sequenced within a study of graft-versus-host responses after intestinal transplantation. Study-level information: Each of the recipients got a multivisceral, liver-intestinal, or isolated intestinal transplant. Findings of the study overall: GvH clones turned up in recipient marrow; some had shown up first in ileum or blood.

Assay used: immunoSEQ multiplex PCR; TCRdb lists only in-frame clones, some missing. The sample includes tens of thousands of clones, 93% of them seen just once. Points on this clone: The antigen is unknown.

Germline lookup yields CDR1 LGHNA and CDR2 YSLEER. The CDR3 is 15 amino acids. V lost 4 bases and J lost 3; bases outside the gene matches: 5. Sequencing used unstimulated CD8+ T cells sorted from spleen or lymph node cells, obtained before intestinal transplant. The chain links TRBV4-3 to TRBJ2-7; 11 positions match TRBD2. This TCR was sampled from a human donor who received an intestinal transplant. CDR3 in amino acids: CASSPGTSGIYEQYF. The CDR3 nucleotides are TGCGCCAGCAGCCCTGGGACTAGCGGAATCTACGAGCAGTACTTC.